This T cell receptor (beta chain) was recovered during a study of T-cell memory formation after mild COVID-19. V was clipped by 10 bases and J by 0 bases, with 11 bases between them. Germline V CDR1 and CDR2: LNHDA, SQIVND (reference sequence). The CDR3 extends over 13 amino acids. Via MiXCR, TCRdb re-called the 5' RACE reads, giving one row per CDR3 protein. Found here are about 350,000 distinct CDR3 sequences, 20% to 25% of them singletons; the top ten hold 21%. This clonotype was detected only a few times. This chain joins TRBV19 and TRBJ2-3, with D uncertain. The sample was PBMCs or a T cell subset sorted from them (not recorded which). This TCR derives from a man in his late teens or twenties who had mild COVID-19 (a few samples of this study predate the infection). Cell type and time point are not known. In nucleotides, the CDR3 is TGTGCCACCAGGACGGCGAGCACAGATACGCAGTATTTT. Translation: CATRTASTDTQYF.